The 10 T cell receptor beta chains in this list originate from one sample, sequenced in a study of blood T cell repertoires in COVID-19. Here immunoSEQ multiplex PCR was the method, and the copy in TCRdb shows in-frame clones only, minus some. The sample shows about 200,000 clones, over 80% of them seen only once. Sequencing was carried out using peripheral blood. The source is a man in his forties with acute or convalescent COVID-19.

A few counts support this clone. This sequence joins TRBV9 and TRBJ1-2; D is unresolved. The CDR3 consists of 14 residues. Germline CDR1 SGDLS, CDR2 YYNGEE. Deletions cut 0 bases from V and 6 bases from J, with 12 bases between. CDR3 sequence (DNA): TGTGCCAGCAGCGTAGCTATGGCCGGGGATGGCTACACCTTC. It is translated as CASSVAMAGDGYTF. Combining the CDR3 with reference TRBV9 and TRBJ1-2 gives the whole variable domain DSGVTQTPKHLITATGQRVTLRCSPRSGDLSVYWYQQSLDQGLQFLIQYYNGEERAKGNILERFSAQQFPDLHSELNLSSLELGDSALYFCASSVAMAGDGYTFGSGTRLTVV.

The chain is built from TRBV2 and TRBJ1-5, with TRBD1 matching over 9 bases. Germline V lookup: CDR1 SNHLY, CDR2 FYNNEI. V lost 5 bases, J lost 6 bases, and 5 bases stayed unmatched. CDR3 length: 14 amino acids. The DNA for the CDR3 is TGTGCCAGCAGTTTGACAGGGGGGCGTCAGCCCCAGCATTTT. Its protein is CASSLTGGRQPQHF.

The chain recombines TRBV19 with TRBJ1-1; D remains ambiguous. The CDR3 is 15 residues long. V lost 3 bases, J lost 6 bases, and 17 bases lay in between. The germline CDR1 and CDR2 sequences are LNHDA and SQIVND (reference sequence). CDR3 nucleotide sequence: TGTGCCAGTAGTATCCAGTCGGGGTATGCCTCTGAAGCTTTCTTT. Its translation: CASSIQSGYASEAFF.

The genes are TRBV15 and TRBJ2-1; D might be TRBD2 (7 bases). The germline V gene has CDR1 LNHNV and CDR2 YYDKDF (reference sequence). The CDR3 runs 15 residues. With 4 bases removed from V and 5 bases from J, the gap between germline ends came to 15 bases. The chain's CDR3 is CATSNPGEGDNEQFF. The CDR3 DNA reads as TGTGCCACCAGCAACCCGGGGGAGGGGGACAATGAGCAGTTCTTC.

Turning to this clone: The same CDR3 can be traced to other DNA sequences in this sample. The CDR3 nucleotides read TGTGCCTGGAGTCCGACAGGGAATCAGCCCCAGCATTTT. Amino acids: CAWSPTGNQPQHF. The rearrangement links TRBV30 to TRBJ1-5; 7 nucleotides align to TRBD1. The V and J ends lost 2 bases and 4 bases, in that order; junction bases with no gene match: 2. The CDR3 totals 13 residues. Germline CDR1 GTSNPN, CDR2 SVGIG (reference sequence).

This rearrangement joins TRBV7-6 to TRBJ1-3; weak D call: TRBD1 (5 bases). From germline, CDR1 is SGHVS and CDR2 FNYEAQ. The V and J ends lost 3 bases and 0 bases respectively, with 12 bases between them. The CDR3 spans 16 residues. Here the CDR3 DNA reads TGTGCCAGCAGCTTTTCGACAGCCAGCTCTGGAAACACCATATATTTT. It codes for CASSFSTASSGNTIYF.

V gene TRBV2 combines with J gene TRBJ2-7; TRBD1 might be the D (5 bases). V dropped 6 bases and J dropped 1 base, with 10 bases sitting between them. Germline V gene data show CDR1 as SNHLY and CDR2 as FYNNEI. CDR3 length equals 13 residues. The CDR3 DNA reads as TGTGCCAGCAGAGTGGACATATCCTACGAGCAGTACTTC. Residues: CASRVDISYEQYF.

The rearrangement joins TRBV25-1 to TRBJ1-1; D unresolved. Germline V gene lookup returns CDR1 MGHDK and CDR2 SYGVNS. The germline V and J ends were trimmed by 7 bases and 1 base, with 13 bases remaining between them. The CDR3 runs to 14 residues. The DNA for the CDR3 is TGTGCCAGCACCTCGATGAGGGCGAACACTGAAGCTTTCTTT. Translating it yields CASTSMRANTEAFF.

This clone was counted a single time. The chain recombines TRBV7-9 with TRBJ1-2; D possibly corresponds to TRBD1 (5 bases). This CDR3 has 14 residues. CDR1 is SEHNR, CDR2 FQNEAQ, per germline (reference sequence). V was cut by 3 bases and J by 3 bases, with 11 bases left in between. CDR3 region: CASSLSDTDYGYTF. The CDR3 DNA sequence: TGTGCCAGCAGCTTGTCGGACACAGACTATGGCTACACCTTC. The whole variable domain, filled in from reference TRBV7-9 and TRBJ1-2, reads DTGVSQNPRHKITKRGQNVTFRCDPISEHNRLYWYRQTLGQGPEFLTYFQNEAQLEKSRLLSDRFSAERPKGSFSTLEIQRTEQGDSAMYLCASSLSDTDYGYTFGSGTRLTVV.

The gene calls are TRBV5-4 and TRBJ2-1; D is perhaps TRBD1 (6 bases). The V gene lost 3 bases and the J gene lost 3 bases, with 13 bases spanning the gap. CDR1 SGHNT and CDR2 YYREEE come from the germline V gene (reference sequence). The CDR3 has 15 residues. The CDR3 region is CASSSQGSFYNEQFF. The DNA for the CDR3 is TGTGCCAGCAGCTCACAGGGATCGTTCTACAATGAGCAGTTCTTC.